These 25 T cell receptor beta chains share one sample of origin, sequenced in a study of OX40 agonist ivuxolimab in advanced cancers. Preparation of the library involved the immunoSEQ multiplex PCR assay. Not all clones reach the TCRdb copy of this immuneACCESS table, which keeps in-frame sequences only. Checked studies attribute under half of the gap to unresolved V genes and leave the rest unexplained. Here the sample has 52,000 or so clones; approximately 94% occur a single time. 10% to 15% of the sample comes from the top ten. This specimen consisted of CD4+ or CD8+ T cells sorted from blood, obtained in a trial of the OX40 agonist ivuxolimab. These receptors were collected from an adult with an advanced solid tumor such as melanoma, head and neck, liver or kidney cancer.

V is TRBV9 and J is TRBJ2-3; 9 bases match TRBD2. Germline V gene sequence: CDR1 SGDLS, CDR2 YYNGEE. J gave up 6 bases and V 3 bases, and 11 bases lay outside the gene matches. The CDR3 is 16 amino acids. CDR3 in amino acids: CASSETSGPLTDTQYF. The CDR3 DNA sequence: TGTGCCAGCAGCGAAACTAGCGGGCCCCTAACCGATACGCAGTATTTT.

The chain combines TRBV29-1 with TRBJ1-4; the match to TRBD1 covers 8 bases. Per the germline V gene, CDR1 is SQVTM and CDR2 is ANQGSEA. The J segment lost 3 bases and the V segment lost 4 bases, leaving 4 bases of the junction unmatched. The CDR3 consists of 14 residues. CDR3 sequence reads: CSVVTGEANEKLFF. The CDR3, as DNA: TGCAGCGTTGTGACAGGGGAGGCTAATGAAAAACTGTTTTTT.

This chain connects TRBV25-1 to TRBJ1-1; the match to TRBD1 covers 7 bases. Germline CDR1 and CDR2: MGHDK and SYGVNS. J was trimmed by 7 bases and V by 4 bases; bases with no gene match: 12. The CDR3 is 15 residues long. The CDR3 DNA reads TGTGCCAGCAGTGCCTCGGCAGGGGGGCGTAGTGAAGCTTTCTTT. It translates to CASSASAGGRSEAFF.

The rearrangement uses TRBV11-2 and TRBJ2-2, with TRBD2 matching 9 bases. The CDR3 extends over 18 amino acids. The trim removed 1 base at V and 1 base at J, leaving 7 bases unmatched. CDR1 is SGHAT, CDR2 FQNNGV, per germline. The CDR3 DNA reads TGTGCCAGCAGCTTAGGGCTAGCGGGAAGTTGGAACACCGGGGAGCTGTTTTTT. Protein sequence: CASSLGLAGSWNTGELFF. Full variable domain (remainder filled in from reference TRBV11-2 and TRBJ2-2): EAGVAQSPRYKIIEKRQSVAFWCNPISGHATLYWYQQILGQGPKLLIQFQNNGVVDDSQLPKDRFSAERLKGVDSTLKIQPAKLEDSAVYLCASSLGLAGSWNTGELFFGEGSRLTVL.

The chain uses TRBV10-1 and TRBJ2-1; D possibly uses TRBD1 or TRBD2 (6 bases each). Trimming left V 2 bases short and J 8 bases short, with 10 bases between. This CDR3 comprises 13 residues. Germline V lookup: CDR1 WNHNN, CDR2 SYGVQD (reference sequence). CDR3: CASSEVGGHEQFF. As DNA, the CDR3 is TGCGCCAGCAGTGAGGTCGGGGGCCATGAGCAGTTCTTC.

This clone showed up just once. The gene calls are TRBV4-3 and TRBJ2-1, with TRBD2 matching 10 bases. V was clipped by 1 base and J by 0 bases; unmatched bases: 0. The germline V gene encodes CDR1 LGHNA and CDR2 YSLEER. The CDR3 has 16 amino acids. CDR3 nucleotide sequence: TGCGCCAGCAGCCAAGGACTAGCGGGCTCCTACAATGAGCAGTTCTTC. Translation: CASSQGLAGSYNEQFF.

The chain links TRBV5-4 to TRBJ2-3, with 12 bases fitting TRBD2. This CDR3 comprises 16 residues. CDR1 is SGHNT and CDR2 is YYREEE in the germline V gene (reference sequence). The V segment lost 0 bases and the J segment 4 bases; nucleotides outside the gene matches: 3. The CDR3 spells CASSLGTSGIADTQYF. DNA for the CDR3: TGTGCCAGCAGCTTGGGGACTAGCGGGATCGCAGATACGCAGTATTTT.

This chain joins TRBV28 and TRBJ1-1; D remains unclear. V lost 6 bases, J lost 8 bases, and 19 bases lay in between. The CDR3 has 14 amino acids. Per the germline V gene, CDR1 is MDHEN and CDR2 is SYDVKM. The CDR3 region has the DNA TGTGCCAGCAGCTCCGAATCCCTCCGGCGGGAAGCTTTCTTT. As protein: CASSSESLRREAFF.

The chain is built from TRBV27 and TRBJ2-1; D gene unclear. Germline V gene lookup returns CDR1 MNHEY and CDR2 SMNVEV (reference sequence). This CDR3 has 11 amino acids. Trimming shortened V by 1 base and J by 6 bases, and 1 base separated the two germline ends. CDR3 in amino acids: CASSLFNEQFF. CDR3 bases: TGTGCCAGCAGTTTATTCAATGAGCAGTTCTTC.

This clone was found once. This chain links TRBV25-1 with TRBJ1-3; weak D call: TRBD1 (6 bases). The CDR3 runs 14 residues. The V gene lost 8 bases and the J gene lost 0 bases, with 11 bases spanning the gap. Germline lookup yields CDR1 MGHDK and CDR2 SYGVNS. The CDR3 is CASVGGFSGNTIYF. As DNA, the CDR3 is TGTGCCAGCGTAGGGGGGTTCTCTGGAAACACCATATATTTT. Full variable domain (missing parts from reference TRBV25-1 and TRBJ1-3): EADIYQTPRYLVIGTGKKITLECSQTMGHDKMYWYQQDPGMELHLIHYSYGVNSTEKGDLSSESTVSRIRTEHFPLTLESARPSHTSQYLCASVGGFSGNTIYFGEGSWLTVV.

The chain is built from TRBV27 and TRBJ2-2; D not certain. Trimming pared 1 base from V and 7 bases from J, leaving 1 base between. The CDR3 contains 11 residues. From germline, CDR1 is MNHEY and CDR2 SMNVEV (reference sequence). The CDR3 DNA is TGTGCCAGCAGTTTATACGGGGAGCTGTTTTTT. It translates to CASSLYGELFF.

This clone was recorded once. CDR3 sequence (DNA): TGTGCCAGCAGAACAGGGGGATCTGAGCAGTTCTTC. Translation gives CASRTGGSEQFF. The V gene is TRBV11-2, the J gene TRBJ2-1; TRBD1 matches at 8 bases. The junction had 4 bases not matched to a gene; V was cut back by 6 bases and J by 9 bases. This CDR3 spans 12 amino acids. Germline CDR1 and CDR2: SGHAT and FQNNGV.

This rearrangement joins TRBV6-9 to TRBJ2-1; 13 bases agree with TRBD2. This CDR3 spans 15 amino acids. The junction had 4 bases not matched to a gene; V was cut back by 6 bases and J by 5 bases. CDR1 and CDR2 from the germline V gene are MNHGY and SVAAGI. This CDR3 is CASRKLAGGNNEQFF. The CDR3 bases are TGTGCCAGCAGAAAACTAGCGGGAGGGAACAATGAGCAGTTCTTC.

The gene calls are TRBV7-6 and TRBJ1-6, with 9 positions matching TRBD1. Losses at the gene ends were 6 bases for V and 9 bases for J; bases not matched to a gene: 15. Germline lookup yields CDR1 SGHVS and CDR2 FNYEAQ. The CDR3 contains 17 residues. The CDR3 bases are TGTGCCAGCAGTTCCTTATCGGCCGGACAGGGGAGTTCACCCCTCCACTTT. This codes for CASSSLSAGQGSSPLHF.

V is TRBV11-3 and J is TRBJ2-1; no firm D call. Germline CDR1 reads SGHNT; CDR2 reads YENEEA. The germline V and J ends were trimmed by 5 bases and 4 bases, with 15 bases remaining between them. This CDR3 region has 15 residues. The CDR3 nucleotides are TGTGCCAGCAGCGGGCCTAAGGACGCTTACAATGAGCAGTTCTTC. Its protein is CASSGPKDAYNEQFF.

V usage is TRBV5-1 and J usage is TRBJ1-3, with D possibly TRBD1 on 5 matching bases. The CDR3 consists of 16 residues. V shed 4 bases and J shed 0 bases, with 14 bases lying between them. CDR1 is SGHRS and CDR2 is YFSETQ in the germline V gene. The CDR3 nucleotides are TGCGCCAGCAGCAATTGGGACGTTGACTCTGGAAACACCATATATTTT. Encoded protein: CASSNWDVDSGNTIYF.

The chain recombines TRBV28 with TRBJ2-3; the D is unclear. The V end lost 6 bases, the J end lost 3 bases, and 10 bases lay between the germline ends. CDR1 and CDR2 from the germline V gene are MDHEN and SYDVKM. The CDR3 length is 13 residues. This CDR3 is CASRDGVTDTQYF. In DNA, the CDR3 is TGTGCCAGCAGGGATGGGGTAACAGATACGCAGTATTTT.

The gene calls are TRBV19 and TRBJ2-1, with 9 positions matching TRBD2. Germline V gives CDR1 LNHDA, CDR2 SQIVND (reference sequence). V trimming: 5 bases; J trimming: 9 bases; junction bases outside the gene matches: 11. The CDR3 is 15 amino acids. CDR3 DNA: TGTGCCAGTAGTCCCTATGGGCTAGCGGGAAGTGAGCAGTTCTTC. Protein sequence: CASSPYGLAGSEQFF.

V usage is TRBV7-9 and J usage is TRBJ2-3; TRBD2 agrees at 9 bases. Germline loops: CDR1 SEHNR, CDR2 FQNEAQ (reference sequence). The V gene end was trimmed by 4 bases and the J gene end by 7 bases; junction bases not matched to a gene: 6. There are 14 residues in the CDR3. CDR3 bases: TGTGCCAGCAGCTATCCCGGGACTAGCTATACGCAGTATTTT. This gives the protein CASSYPGTSYTQYF. Complete variable domain (other parts from reference TRBV7-9 and TRBJ2-3): DTGVSQNPRHKITKRGQNVTFRCDPISEHNRLYWYRQTLGQGPEFLTYFQNEAQLEKSRLLSDRFSAERPKGSFSTLEIQRTEQGDSAMYLCASSYPGTSYTQYFGPGTRLTVL.

The genes are TRBV5-5 and TRBJ2-7, with 9 bases aligning to TRBD2. V lost 4 bases, J lost 2 bases, and 7 bases stayed unmatched. Germline CDR1 reads SGHKS; CDR2 reads YYEKEE (reference sequence). This CDR3 spans 15 amino acids. The CDR3 DNA follows: TGTGCCAGCAGCCCCACGGCGGGAGGGACCTACGAGCAGTACTTC. As protein: CASSPTAGGTYEQYF.

CDR3 in amino acids: CASSSGTPYNEQFF. In DNA form, the CDR3 reads TGTGCCAGCAGTTCCGGGACTCCGTACAATGAGCAGTTCTTC. This chain joins TRBV28 and TRBJ2-1; tentatively, D is TRBD2 (6 bases). V gave up 4 bases and J gave up 4 bases, with 11 bases separating them. The CDR3 runs to 14 residues. Germline V lookup: CDR1 MDHEN, CDR2 SYDVKM.

The V and J genes are TRBV19 and TRBJ2-6, with D unclear. CDR1 and CDR2 from the germline V gene are LNHDA and SQIVND (reference sequence). CDR3 size: 12 residues. V shed 3 bases and J shed 4 bases, with 1 base lying between them. The CDR3 sequence: CASSIGANVLTF. The CDR3 DNA is TGTGCCAGTAGTATCGGGGCCAACGTCCTGACTTTC.

The chain employs TRBV28 and TRBJ2-3; D is undetermined. This CDR3 has 16 residues. In germline, CDR1 is MDHEN, CDR2 SYDVKM. V was clipped by 5 bases and J by 2 bases, with 17 bases between them. CDR3 amino acids: CASSLLAQFSTDTQYF. The CDR3 DNA sequence: TGTGCCAGCAGTCTCTTAGCCCAATTCTCCACAGATACGCAGTATTTT. Based on the CDR3 plus reference TRBV28 and TRBJ2-3, the full variable domain is DVKVTQSSRYLVKRTGEKVFLECVQDMDHENMFWYRQDPGLGLRLIYFSYDVKMKEKGDIPEGYSVSREKKERFSLILESASTNQTSMYLCASSLLAQFSTDTQYFGPGTRLTVL.

The gene calls are TRBV27 and TRBJ2-1, with no clear D. V was trimmed by 0 bases and J by 9 bases, leaving 6 bases between them. The CDR3 extends over 12 amino acids. Germline values: CDR1 MNHEY, CDR2 SMNVEV (reference sequence). The CDR3 DNA sequence: TGTGCCAGCAGTTTATCCAGTACTGAGCAGTTCTTC. Its translation is CASSLSSTEQFF.

This clone appeared once. V usage is TRBV4-1 and J usage is TRBJ2-1; 10 bases line up with TRBD2. The CDR3 consists of 15 residues. J lost 8 bases, V lost 3 bases, and 7 bases had no gene match. Germline V lookup: CDR1 MGHRA, CDR2 YSYEKL. In nucleotides, the CDR3 is TGCGCCAGCAGCCAGGGGCTAGCGGGAGACTATGAGCAGTTCTTC. It codes for CASSQGLAGDYEQFF.